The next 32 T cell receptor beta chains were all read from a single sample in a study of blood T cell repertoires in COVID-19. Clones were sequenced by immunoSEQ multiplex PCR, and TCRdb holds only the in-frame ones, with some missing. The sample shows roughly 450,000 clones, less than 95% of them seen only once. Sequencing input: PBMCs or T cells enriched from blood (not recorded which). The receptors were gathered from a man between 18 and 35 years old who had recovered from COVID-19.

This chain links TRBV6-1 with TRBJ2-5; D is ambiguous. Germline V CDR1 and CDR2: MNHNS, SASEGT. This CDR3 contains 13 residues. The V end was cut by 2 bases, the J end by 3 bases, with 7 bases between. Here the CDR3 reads CASSEIVEETQYF. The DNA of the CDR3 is TGTGCCAGCAGTGAAATCGTAGAAGAGACCCAGTACTTC.

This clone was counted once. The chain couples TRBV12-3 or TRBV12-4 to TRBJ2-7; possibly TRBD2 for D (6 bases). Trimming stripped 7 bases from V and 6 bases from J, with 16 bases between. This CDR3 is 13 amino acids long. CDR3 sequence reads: CASTSLQGGEQYF. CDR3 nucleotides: TGTGCCAGCACCAGTTTGCAGGGAGGCGAGCAGTACTTC.

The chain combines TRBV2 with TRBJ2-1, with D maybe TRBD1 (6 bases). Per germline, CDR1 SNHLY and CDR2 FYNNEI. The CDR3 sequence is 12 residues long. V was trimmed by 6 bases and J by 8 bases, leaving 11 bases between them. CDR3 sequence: CASRLTGYEQFF. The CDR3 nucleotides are TGTGCCAGCAGGCTGACAGGCTATGAGCAGTTCTTC.

CDR3 nucleotides: TGTGCCAGCAGCAAAAGGAGGCTAGCGGGGGTTTGCTCCTACAATGAGCAGTTCTTC. Translated: CASSKRRLAGVCSYNEQFF. The chain combines TRBV21-1 with TRBJ2-1; the D segment call TRBD2 is taken from the table without a DNA check. TRBV21-1 constitutes a pseudogene. The CDR3 contains 19 residues.

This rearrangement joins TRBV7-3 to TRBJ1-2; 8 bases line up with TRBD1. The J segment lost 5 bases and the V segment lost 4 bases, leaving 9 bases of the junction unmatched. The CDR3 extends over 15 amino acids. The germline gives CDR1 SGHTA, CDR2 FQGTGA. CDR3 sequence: CASSSTGGEMYGYTF. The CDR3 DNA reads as TGTGCCAGCAGCTCAACAGGGGGAGAGATGTATGGCTACACCTTC.

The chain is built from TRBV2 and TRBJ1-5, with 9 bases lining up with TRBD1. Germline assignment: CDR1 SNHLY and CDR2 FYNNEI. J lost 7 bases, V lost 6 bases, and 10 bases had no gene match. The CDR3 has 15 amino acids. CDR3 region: CASSTAGTGNQPQHF. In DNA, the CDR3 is TGTGCCAGCAGCACTGCCGGGACAGGGAACCAGCCCCAGCATTTT.

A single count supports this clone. The CDR3 here is CASSSTGTYSEAFF. The CDR3, as DNA: TGTGCCAGCAGTTCGACAGGGACATACTCTGAAGCTTTCTTT. The chain employs TRBV2 and TRBJ1-1, with TRBD1 matching over 7 bases. The junction had 9 bases not matched to a gene; V was cut back by 5 bases and J by 6 bases. This CDR3 is 14 amino acids long. The germline CDR1 and CDR2 sequences are SNHLY and FYNNEI.

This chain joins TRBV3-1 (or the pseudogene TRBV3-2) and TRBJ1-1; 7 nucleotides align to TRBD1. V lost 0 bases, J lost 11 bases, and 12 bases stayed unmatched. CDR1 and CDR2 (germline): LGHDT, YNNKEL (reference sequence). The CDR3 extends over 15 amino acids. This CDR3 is CASSQDGGGSTEAFF. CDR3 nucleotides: TGTGCCAGCAGCCAAGATGGAGGGGGCTCAACCGAGGCTTTCTTT.

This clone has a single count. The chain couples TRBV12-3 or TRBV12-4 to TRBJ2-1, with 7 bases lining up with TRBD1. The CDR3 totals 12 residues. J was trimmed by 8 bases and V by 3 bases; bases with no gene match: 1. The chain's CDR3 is CASSFQGDEQFF. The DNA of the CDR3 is TGTGCCAGCAGTTTTCAGGGGGATGAGCAGTTCTTC.

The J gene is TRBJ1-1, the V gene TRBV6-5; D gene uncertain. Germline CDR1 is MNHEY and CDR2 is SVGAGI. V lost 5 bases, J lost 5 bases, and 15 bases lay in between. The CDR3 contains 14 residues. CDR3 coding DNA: TGTGCCAGCAGTCGTCGGCGCGGGAGGACTGAAGCTTTCTTT. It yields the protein CASSRRRGRTEAFF.

This CDR3 is CASSAPDRGDTQYF. The DNA of the CDR3 is TGCGCCAGCAGCGCGCCAGACAGGGGTGATACGCAGTATTTT. The chain combines TRBV5-1 with TRBJ2-3, with 8 positions matching TRBD1. Trimming took 4 bases from V and 6 from J; bases not matched to a gene: 7. CDR1 is SGHRS and CDR2 is YFSETQ in the germline V gene. The CDR3 loop spans 14 amino acids.

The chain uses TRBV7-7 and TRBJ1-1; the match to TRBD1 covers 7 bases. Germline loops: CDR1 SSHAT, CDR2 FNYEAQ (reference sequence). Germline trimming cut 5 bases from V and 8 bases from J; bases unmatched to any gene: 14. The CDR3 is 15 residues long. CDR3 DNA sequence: TGTGCCAGCAGCCCGATAGGGGGACAGCCGAGAGAAGCTTTCTTT. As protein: CASSPIGGQPREAFF. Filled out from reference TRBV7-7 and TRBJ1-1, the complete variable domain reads GAGVSQSPRYKVTKRGQDVTLRCDPISSHATLYWYQQALGQGPEFLTYFNYEAQPDKSGLPSDRFSAERPEGSISTLTIQRTEQRDSAMYRCASSPIGGQPREAFFGQGTRLTVV.

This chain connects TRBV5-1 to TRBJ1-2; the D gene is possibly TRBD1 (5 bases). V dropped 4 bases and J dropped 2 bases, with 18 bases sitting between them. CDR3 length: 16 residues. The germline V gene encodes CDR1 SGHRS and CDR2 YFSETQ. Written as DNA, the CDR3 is TGCGCCAGCAGCACAGGAACGCCAGACGGGAACTATGGCTACACCTTC. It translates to CASSTGTPDGNYGYTF.

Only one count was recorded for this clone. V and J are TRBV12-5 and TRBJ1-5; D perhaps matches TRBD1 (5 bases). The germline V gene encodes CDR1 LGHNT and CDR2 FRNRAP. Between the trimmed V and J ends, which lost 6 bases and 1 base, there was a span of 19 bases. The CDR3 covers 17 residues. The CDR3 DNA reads TGTGCTAGTGGAACGGGACTCCCGATGAGAAGCAATCAGCCCCAGCATTTT. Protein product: CASGTGLPMRSNQPQHF.

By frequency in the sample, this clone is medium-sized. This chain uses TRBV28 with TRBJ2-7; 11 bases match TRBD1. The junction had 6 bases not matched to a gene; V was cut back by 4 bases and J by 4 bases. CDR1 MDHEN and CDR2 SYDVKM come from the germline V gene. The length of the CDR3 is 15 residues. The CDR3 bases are TGTGCCAGCAGTTGGGGGACAGGGGGTCGTTACGAGCAGTACTTC. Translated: CASSWGTGGRYEQYF.

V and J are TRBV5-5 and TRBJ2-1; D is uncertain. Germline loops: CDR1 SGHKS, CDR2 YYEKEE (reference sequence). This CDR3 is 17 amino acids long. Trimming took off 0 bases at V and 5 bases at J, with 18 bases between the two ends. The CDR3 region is CASSLGRQDARNNEQFF. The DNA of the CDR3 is TGTGCCAGCAGCTTGGGACGACAAGACGCCCGGAACAATGAGCAGTTCTTC. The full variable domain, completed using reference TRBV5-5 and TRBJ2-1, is DAGVTQSPTHLIKTRGQQVTLRCSPISGHKSVSWYQQVLGQGPQFIFQYYEKEERGRGNFPDRFSARQFPNYSSELNVNALLLGDSALYLCASSLGRQDARNNEQFFGPGTRLTVL.

CDR3 in amino acids: CSASGGTGRLGPQHF. DNA of the CDR3: TGCAGTGCTAGTGGGGGGACAGGGCGTTTAGGGCCCCAGCATTTT. The J gene is TRBJ1-5, the V gene TRBV20-1, with TRBD1 matching 9 bases. The germline V gene encodes CDR1 DFQATT and CDR2 SNEGSKA (reference sequence). V shed 3 bases, J shed 9 bases, and the junction held 12 bases outside the gene matches. The CDR3 runs 15 residues.

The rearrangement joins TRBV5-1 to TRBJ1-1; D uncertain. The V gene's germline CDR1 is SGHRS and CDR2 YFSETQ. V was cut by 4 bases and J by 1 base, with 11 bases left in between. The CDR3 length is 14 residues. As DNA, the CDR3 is TGCGCCAGCAGCCCGGCTTCGGGGAACACTGAAGCTTTCTTT. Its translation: CASSPASGNTEAFF.

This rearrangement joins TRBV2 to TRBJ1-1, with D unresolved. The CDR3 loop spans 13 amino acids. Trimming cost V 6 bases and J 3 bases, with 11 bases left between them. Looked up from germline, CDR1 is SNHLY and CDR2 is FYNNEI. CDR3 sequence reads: CASRYDRDTEAFF. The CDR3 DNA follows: TGTGCCAGCAGGTACGACCGGGACACTGAAGCTTTCTTT.

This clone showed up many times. CDR3 in DNA: TGTGCCAGCAGGCCGGGCAGGGGGTTATCCACTGAAGCTTTCTTT. This sequence encodes CASRPGRGLSTEAFF. The J gene is TRBJ1-1, the V gene TRBV5-4; TRBD1 matches at 7 bases. V gave up 5 bases and J gave up 4 bases; unmatched junction bases: 11. Germline V CDR1 and CDR2: SGHNT, YYREEE (reference sequence). This CDR3 contains 15 residues.

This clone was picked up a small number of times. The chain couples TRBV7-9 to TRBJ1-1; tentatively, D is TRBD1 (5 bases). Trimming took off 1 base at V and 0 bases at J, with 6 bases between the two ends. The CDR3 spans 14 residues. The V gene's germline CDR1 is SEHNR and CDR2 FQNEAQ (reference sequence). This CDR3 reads CASSLGTLNTEAFF. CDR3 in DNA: TGTGCCAGCAGCTTAGGGACATTGAACACTGAAGCTTTCTTT.

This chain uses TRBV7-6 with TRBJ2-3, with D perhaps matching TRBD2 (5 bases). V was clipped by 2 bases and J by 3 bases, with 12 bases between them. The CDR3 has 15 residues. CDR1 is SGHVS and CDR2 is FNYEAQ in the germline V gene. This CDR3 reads CASSLMSSSTDTQYF. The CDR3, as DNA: TGTGCCAGCAGCTTAATGTCTAGCAGTACAGATACGCAGTATTTT.

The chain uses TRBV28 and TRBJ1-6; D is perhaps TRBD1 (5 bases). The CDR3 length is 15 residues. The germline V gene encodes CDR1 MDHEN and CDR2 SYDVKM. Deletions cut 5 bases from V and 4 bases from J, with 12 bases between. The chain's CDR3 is CASSTGPVYNSPLHF. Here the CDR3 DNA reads TGTGCCAGCAGTACAGGACCTGTTTATAATTCACCCCTCCACTTT.

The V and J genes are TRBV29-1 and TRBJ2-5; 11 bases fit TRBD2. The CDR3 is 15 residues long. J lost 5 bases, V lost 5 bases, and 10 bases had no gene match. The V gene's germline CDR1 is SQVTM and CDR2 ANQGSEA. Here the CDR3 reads CSVRLAGGQEETQYF. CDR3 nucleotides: TGCAGCGTTCGGCTAGCGGGGGGCCAGGAGGAGACCCAGTACTTC.

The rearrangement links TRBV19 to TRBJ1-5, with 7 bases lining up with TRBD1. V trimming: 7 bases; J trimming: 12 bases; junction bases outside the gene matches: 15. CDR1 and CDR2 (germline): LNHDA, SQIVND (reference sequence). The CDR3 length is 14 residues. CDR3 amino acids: CASKGGQPLGNQHF. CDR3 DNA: TGTGCCAGTAAAGGGGGACAGCCTCTTGGGAACCAGCATTTT.

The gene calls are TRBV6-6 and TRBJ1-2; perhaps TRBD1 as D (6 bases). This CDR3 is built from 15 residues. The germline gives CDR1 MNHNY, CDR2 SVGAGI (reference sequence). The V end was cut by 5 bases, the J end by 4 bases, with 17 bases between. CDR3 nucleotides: TGTGCCAGCAGTCACACGACAGGCCCCACCTATGGCTACACCTTC. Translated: CASSHTTGPTYGYTF.

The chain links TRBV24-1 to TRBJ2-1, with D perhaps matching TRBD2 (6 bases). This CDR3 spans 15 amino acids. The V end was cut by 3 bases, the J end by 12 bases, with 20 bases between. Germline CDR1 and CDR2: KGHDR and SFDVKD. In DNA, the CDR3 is TGTGCCACCAGTGATCCGGGACTGATAAATCGGGGGCAGTTCTTC. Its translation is CATSDPGLINRGQFF.

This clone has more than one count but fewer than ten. In DNA form, the CDR3 reads TGTGCCAGCGGACTAGCGGGATTGACCGGGGAGCTGTTTTTT. This encodes CASGLAGLTGELFF. V gene TRBV2 combines with J gene TRBJ2-2, with 12 positions matching TRBD2. CDR1 SNHLY and CDR2 FYNNEI come from the germline V gene. The CDR3 is made up of 14 amino acids. J lost 5 bases, V lost 8 bases, and 3 bases had no gene match.

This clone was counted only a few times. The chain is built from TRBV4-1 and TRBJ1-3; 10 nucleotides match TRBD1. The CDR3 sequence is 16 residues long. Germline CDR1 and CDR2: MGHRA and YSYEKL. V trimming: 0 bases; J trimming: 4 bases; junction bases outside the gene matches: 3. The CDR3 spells CASSQEGQGRGNTIYF. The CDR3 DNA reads TGCGCCAGCAGCCAAGAGGGACAGGGGAGGGGAAACACCATATATTTT.

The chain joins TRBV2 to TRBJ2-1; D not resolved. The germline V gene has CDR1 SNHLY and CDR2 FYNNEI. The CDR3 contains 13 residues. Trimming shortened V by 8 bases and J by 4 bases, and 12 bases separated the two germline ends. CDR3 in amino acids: CASGREVYNEQFF. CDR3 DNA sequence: TGTGCCAGCGGGCGAGAAGTTTACAATGAGCAGTTCTTC.

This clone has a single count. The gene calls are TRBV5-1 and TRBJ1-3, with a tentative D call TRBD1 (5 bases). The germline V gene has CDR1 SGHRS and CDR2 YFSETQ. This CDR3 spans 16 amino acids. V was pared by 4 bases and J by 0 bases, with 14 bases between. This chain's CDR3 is CASSLAGVSSGNTIYF. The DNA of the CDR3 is TGCGCCAGCAGCCTGGCGGGGGTCTCCTCTGGAAACACCATATATTTT.

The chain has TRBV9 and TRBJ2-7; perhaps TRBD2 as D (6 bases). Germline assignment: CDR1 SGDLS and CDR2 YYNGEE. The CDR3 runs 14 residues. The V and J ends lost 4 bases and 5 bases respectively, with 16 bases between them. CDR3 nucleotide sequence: TGTGCCAGCAGCCCGGTGTGGAGGGAGGACGAGCAGTACTTC. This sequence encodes CASSPVWREDEQYF.